The TCR beta chain described here comes from a study of T cells in Graves' hyperthyroidism and ophthalmopathy. The length of the CDR3 is 16 residues. Unmatched junction bases numbered 4, after V lost 0 bases and J lost 0 bases. The germline CDR1 and CDR2 sequences are MNHEY and SVGAGI. TCR beta CDR3 regions were amplified from RNA. First-round RT-PCR targeting the TCR CDR3 was performed with the HTBI primer set. TCRdb independently ran MiXCR on the multiplex PCR reads; one entry per CDR3 protein. The table shows 500,000 to 600,000 distinct CDR3 sequences, with 16% occurring only once. Many counts were recorded for this clonotype.

The sample comprised blood. This chain connects TRBV6-5 to TRBJ1-1; 7 nucleotides line up with TRBD1. The TCR was taken from a woman aged 18-29 years with Graves' hyperthyroidism. CDR3 coding DNA: TGTGCCAGCAGTTACTCCATAGGGGGCCTGAACACTGAAGCTTTCTTT. Translating gives CASSYSIGGLNTEAFF.